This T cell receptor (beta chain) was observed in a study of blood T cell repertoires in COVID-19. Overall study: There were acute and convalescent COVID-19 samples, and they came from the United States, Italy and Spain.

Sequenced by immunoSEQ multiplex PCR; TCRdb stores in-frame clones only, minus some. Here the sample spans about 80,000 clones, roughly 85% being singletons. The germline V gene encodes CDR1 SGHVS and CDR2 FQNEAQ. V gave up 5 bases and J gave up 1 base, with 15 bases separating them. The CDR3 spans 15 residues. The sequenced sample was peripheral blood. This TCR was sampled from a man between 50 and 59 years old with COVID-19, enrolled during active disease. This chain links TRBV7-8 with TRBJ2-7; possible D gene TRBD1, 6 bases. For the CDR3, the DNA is TGTGCCAGCAGCCCCTCTACAGGGACGTCCTACGAGCAGTACTTC. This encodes CASSPSTGTSYEQYF.